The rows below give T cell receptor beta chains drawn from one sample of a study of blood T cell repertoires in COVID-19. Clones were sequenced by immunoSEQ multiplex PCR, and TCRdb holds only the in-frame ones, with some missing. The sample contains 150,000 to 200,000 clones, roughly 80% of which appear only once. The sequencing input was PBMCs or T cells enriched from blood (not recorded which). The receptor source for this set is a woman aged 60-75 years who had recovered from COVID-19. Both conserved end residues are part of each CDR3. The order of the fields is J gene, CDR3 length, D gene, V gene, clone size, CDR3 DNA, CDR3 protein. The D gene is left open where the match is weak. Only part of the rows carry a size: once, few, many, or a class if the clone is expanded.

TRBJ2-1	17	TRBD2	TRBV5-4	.	TGTGCCAGCAGCCTAGGGACTAGCGGGGGGATTCTCAATGAGCAGTTCTTC	CASSLGTSGGILNEQFF
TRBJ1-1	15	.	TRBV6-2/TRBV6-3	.	TGTGCCAGCCGTTCCGCAGGATCAGGGAACACTGAAGCTTTCTTT	CASRSAGSGNTEAFF
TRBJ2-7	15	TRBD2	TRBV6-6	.	TGTGCCAGCAGCCCCGGGACTAGCGGGTCCTACGAGCAGTACTTC	CASSPGTSGSYEQYF
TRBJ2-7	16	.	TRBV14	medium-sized	TGTGCCAGCAGCGTATCATCGGGTAGCGGATACTACGAGCAGTACTTC	CASSVSSGSGYYEQYF
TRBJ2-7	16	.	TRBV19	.	TGTGCCAGTAGTAACGGGTGGGGCGCAGGTTCCTACGAGCAGTACTTC	CASSNGWGAGSYEQYF
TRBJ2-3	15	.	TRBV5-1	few	TGCGCCAGCAGTATCTCAGGGGCTCTCACAGATACGCAGTATTTT	CASSISGALTDTQYF
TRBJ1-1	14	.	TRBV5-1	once	TGCGCCAGCAGTACGTACAGGGTAAGCACTGAAGCTTTCTTT	CASSTYRVSTEAFF
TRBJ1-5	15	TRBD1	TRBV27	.	TGTGCCAGCAGTGTCCGAGGGACAGTCAATCAGCCCCAGCATTTT	CASSVRGTVNQPQHF
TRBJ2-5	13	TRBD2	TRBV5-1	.	TGCGCCAGCAGGCGGGAGTTAGGAGAGACCCAGTACTTC	CASRRELGETQYF
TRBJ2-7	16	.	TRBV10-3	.	TGTGCCATCAGTGAAGTGGGCAGGGTTATTACCTACGAGCAGTACTTC	CAISEVGRVITYEQYF
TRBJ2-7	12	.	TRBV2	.	TGTGCCAGCAAGCAGGGGGGCGACGAGCAGTACTTC	CASKQGGDEQYF
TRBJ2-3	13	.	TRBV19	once	TGTGCCAGTAGAGGCCCCGGGGTCGGTACGCAGTATTTT	CASRGPGVGTQYF
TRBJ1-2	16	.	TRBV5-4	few	TGTGCCAGCAGCTTGGCCGGGAGATTCATTAACTATGGCTACACCTTC	CASSLAGRFINYGYTF
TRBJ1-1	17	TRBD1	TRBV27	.	TGTGCCAGCAGTCTAAGAACACCGGGACAGGGGAATACTGAAGCTTTCTTT	CASSLRTPGQGNTEAFF
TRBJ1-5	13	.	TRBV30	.	TGTGCCTGGAGTGCGAAGCTTGGTCAGCCCCAGCATTTT	CAWSAKLGQPQHF
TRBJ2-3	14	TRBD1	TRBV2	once	TGTGCCAGCAGGAGACAGGGAAACACAGATACGCAGTATTTT	CASRRQGNTDTQYF
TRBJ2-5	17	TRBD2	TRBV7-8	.	TGTGCCAGCAGCTTAAGGGGACTAGCGGGTTTACAAGAGACCCAGTACTTC	CASSLRGLAGLQETQYF
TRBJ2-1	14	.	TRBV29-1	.	TGCAGCGTCCAGGGCACTTCCTCCTACAATGAGCAGTTCTTC	CSVQGTSSYNEQFF
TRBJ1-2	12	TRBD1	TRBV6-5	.	TGTGCCAGCAGTTCGGGACAGGGCGGCTACACCTTC	CASSSGQGGYTF
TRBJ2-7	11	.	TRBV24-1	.	TGTGCCACCAGTGATATGTATGAGCAGTACTTC	CATSDMYEQYF
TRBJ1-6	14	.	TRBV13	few	TGTGCCAGCAGCTTGCGAGACTATGGTTCACCCCTCCACTTT	CASSLRDYGSPLHF
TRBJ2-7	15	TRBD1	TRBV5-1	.	TGCGCCAGCGCGGCATCGACAGGGGGCGTGTTCGAGCAGTACTTC	CASAASTGGVFEQYF
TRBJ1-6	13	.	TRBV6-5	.	TGTGCCAGCAGCCGTACAGGGAATTCACCCCTCCACTTT	CASSRTGNSPLHF
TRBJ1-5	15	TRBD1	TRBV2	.	TGTGCCAGCAGTGTTAAGGACAGGGGTGATCAGCCCCAGCATTTT	CASSVKDRGDQPQHF
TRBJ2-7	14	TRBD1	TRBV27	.	TGTGCCAGCAGTTTGGGACAGGGCTCCTACGAGCAGTACTTC	CASSLGQGSYEQYF
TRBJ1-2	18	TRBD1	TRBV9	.	TGTGCCAGCACCTATGACTCGGGACAGGGGGCCTCTAACTATGGCTACACCTTC	CASTYDSGQGASNYGYTF
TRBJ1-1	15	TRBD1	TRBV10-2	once	TGCGCCAGCAGAGACCCAGGGGGAGTGGGCACTGAAGCTTTCTTT	CASRDPGGVGTEAFF
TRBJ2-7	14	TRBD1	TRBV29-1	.	TGCAGCGTTGGACATGATACAGGGGCCTACGAGCAGTACTTC	CSVGHDTGAYEQYF
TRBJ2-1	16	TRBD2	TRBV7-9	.	TGTGCCAGCAGCTCCCCGGGACTACGAGCAGGCGTTGAGCAGTTCTTC	CASSSPGLRAGVEQFF
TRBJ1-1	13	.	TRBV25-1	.	TGTGCCAGCAGTGAAGTGCAGGGCAGAGAAGCTTTCTTT	CASSEVQGREAFF
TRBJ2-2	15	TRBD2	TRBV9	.	TGTGCCAGCAGCCCTCGGGGACTAGCCCCCGGGGAGCTGTTTTTT	CASSPRGLAPGELFF
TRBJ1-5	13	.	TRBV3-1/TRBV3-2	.	TGTGCCAGCAGTGGACAGCTCGATCAGCCCCAGCATTTT	CASSGQLDQPQHF
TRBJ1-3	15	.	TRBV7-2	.	TGTGCCAGCAGCTTACGGGAGGGCTCTGGAAACACCATATATTTT	CASSLREGSGNTIYF
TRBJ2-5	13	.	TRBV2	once	TGTGCCAGCAGTGTGGGCTATCAAGAGACCCAGTACTTC	CASSVGYQETQYF
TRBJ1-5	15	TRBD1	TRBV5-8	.	TGTGCCAGCAGCTTGGCCGGAGCAGGGGGACAGCCCCAGCATTTT	CASSLAGAGGQPQHF
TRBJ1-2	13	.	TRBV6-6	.	TGTGCCAGCAGTTTCGCAGGGGACTATGGCTACACCTTC	CASSFAGDYGYTF
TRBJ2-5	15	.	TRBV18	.	TGTGCCAGCTCACCTCACCCGACTAGTTGGGAGACCCAGTACTTC	CASSPHPTSWETQYF
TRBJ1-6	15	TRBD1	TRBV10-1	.	TGCGCCAGCAGCGGGGGGACAGGGAATAATTCACCCCTCCACTTT	CASSGGTGNNSPLHF
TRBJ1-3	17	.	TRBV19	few	TGTGCCAGCGAAGAGGGCAGGGGTATTGGGTCTGGAAACACCATATATTTT	CASEEGRGIGSGNTIYF